The present TCR beta chain was sequenced within a study of cytomegalovirus exposure and HLA in healthy donors. Study-wide findings and caveats: According to a subsequent analysis, TCR clusters from the first cohort were inclined to appear together in the 130 or so validation repertoires. Researchers catalogued under 200 TCR beta chains as cytomegalovirus-associated. A few of the chains that were CMV-associated were confirmed in vitro to be specific for CMV antigens.

As regards this clone: Its antigen is as yet unknown.

Produced via immunoSEQ multiplex PCR; TCRdb's table is partial and in-frame only. The sample includes over 200,000 clones, approximately 86% seen only once; the top ten take 2.9%. Germline V gene data show CDR1 as MNHNS and CDR2 as SASEGT. CDR3 length equals 15 residues. V shed 4 bases, J shed 0 bases, and the junction held 3 bases outside the gene matches. The TCR was taken from a young woman in good health and CMV-seronegative. V usage is TRBV6-1 and J usage is TRBJ1-5; TRBD1 aligns across 7 bases. Material for sequencing was PBMCs. This CDR3 is CASSGSGGSNQPQHF. The DNA for the CDR3 is TGTGCCAGCAGTGGATCAGGGGGTAGCAATCAGCCCCAGCATTTT.